The 26 T cell receptor beta chains given below trace back to one sample, sequenced in a study of blood T cell repertoires in COVID-19. The protocol was immunoSEQ multiplex PCR, while the TCRdb copy is restricted to in-frame clones and leaves out a portion. This table has over 200,000 clones, approximately 86% appearing once. Material for sequencing was PBMCs or T cells enriched from blood (not recorded which). These receptors came from a young man with acute COVID-19.

The V call is TRBV5-1, the J call TRBJ1-4; 7 bases match TRBD1. The V segment lost 4 bases and the J segment 4 bases; nucleotides outside the gene matches: 4. Germline V gene lookup returns CDR1 SGHRS and CDR2 YFSETQ. CDR3 length: 14 residues. CDR3 loop: CASSQGVGNEKLFF. The CDR3 bases are TGCGCCAGCAGCCAGGGGGTCGGTAATGAAAAACTGTTTTTT.

Only one count was recorded for this clone. Here the CDR3 DNA reads TGTGCCAGCAGCGCCACTAACGCTTTCTACGAGCAGTACTTC. It specifies CASSATNAFYEQYF. The rearrangement links TRBV7-2 to TRBJ2-7, with D unclear. The CDR3 extends over 14 amino acids. Deletions cut 5 bases from V and 3 bases from J, with 14 bases between. Germline V lookup: CDR1 SGHTA, CDR2 FQGNSA.

The V and J genes are TRBV7-2 and TRBJ1-5; D remains unclear. Looked up from germline, CDR1 is SGHTA and CDR2 is FQGNSA. Trimming pared 1 base from V and 5 bases from J, leaving 6 bases between. The CDR3 spans 13 residues. For the CDR3, the DNA is TGTGCCAGCAGCTTAGATTCCTATCAGCCCCAGCATTTT. Protein: CASSLDSYQPQHF. Filled out from reference TRBV7-2 and TRBJ1-5, the complete variable domain reads GAGVSQSPSNKVTEKGKDVELRCDPISGHTALYWYRQSLGQGLEFLIYFQGNSAPDKSGLPSDRFSAERTGGSVSTLTIQRTQQEDSAVYLCASSLDSYQPQHFGDGTRLSIL.

The rearrangement links TRBV7-3 to TRBJ2-1, with D perhaps TRBD2 (6 bases). The length of the CDR3 is 14 residues. The germline V gene encodes CDR1 SGHTA and CDR2 FQGTGA. Deletions cut 5 bases from V and 5 bases from J, with 13 bases between. The DNA for the CDR3 is TGTGCCAGCAGCCAGGGACTTATCGACAATGAGCAGTTCTTC. This sequence encodes CASSQGLIDNEQFF.

The rearrangement joins TRBV6-5 to TRBJ2-7; 12 bases are a match to TRBD2. This CDR3 comprises 15 residues. CDR1 and CDR2 from the germline V gene are MNHEY and SVGAGI. Trimming at V came to 6 bases and at J to 2 bases, leaving 5 bases not matched to a gene. The CDR3 DNA reads TGTGCCAGCAGGCTACTAGCGGGAGGACCCTACGAGCAGTACTTC. Translation: CASRLLAGGPYEQYF.

The chain recombines TRBV5-4 with TRBJ1-1; tentative D call: TRBD1 (5 bases). Germline V gene sequence: CDR1 SGHNT, CDR2 YYREEE (reference sequence). The CDR3 has 14 amino acids. The V end lost 4 bases, the J end lost 7 bases, and 17 bases lay between the germline ends. This chain's CDR3 is CASSRFSGRGEAFF. In DNA form, the CDR3 reads TGTGCCAGCAGCCGGTTCAGCGGGAGGGGTGAAGCTTTCTTT.

The chain has TRBV28 and TRBJ1-1; 8 bases are a match to TRBD1. CDR1 MDHEN and CDR2 SYDVKM come from the germline V gene. This CDR3 spans 13 amino acids. Trimming took 4 bases from V and 3 from J; bases not matched to a gene: 1. CDR3 amino acids: CASSWDRYTEAFF. The CDR3 nucleotides read TGTGCCAGCAGTTGGGACAGGTACACTGAAGCTTTCTTT.

This clone has at least ten counts. The J gene is TRBJ1-1, the V gene TRBV4-3; TRBD1 matches at 9 bases. V dropped 0 bases and J dropped 3; count of bases not matched to a gene: 5. Germline V lookup: CDR1 LGHNA, CDR2 YSLEER. CDR3 length: 16 residues. CDR3 residues: CASSQDLRTGDTEAFF. The CDR3 DNA reads TGCGCCAGCAGCCAAGATCTCCGGACAGGGGACACTGAAGCTTTCTTT.

The chain combines TRBV27 with TRBJ2-7; 8 bases agree with TRBD1. V dropped 5 bases and J dropped 3; count of bases not matched to a gene: 9. Looked up from germline, CDR1 is MNHEY and CDR2 is SMNVEV (reference sequence). The CDR3 has 15 residues. The CDR3 loop is CASSITGGTFYEQYF. The CDR3 nucleotides are TGTGCCAGCAGTATTACAGGGGGAACCTTCTACGAGCAGTACTTC.

V and J are TRBV9 and TRBJ2-2, with D possibly being TRBD1 (6 bases). Germline CDR1 SGDLS, CDR2 YYNGEE. The V end was cut by 0 bases, the J end by 3 bases, with 15 bases between. The CDR3 loop spans 17 amino acids. DNA of the CDR3: TGTGCCAGCAGCGTAGCTCCAGGGGACCAGTACACCGGGGAGCTGTTTTTT. It is translated as CASSVAPGDQYTGELFF.

The rearrangement links TRBV11-3 to TRBJ1-5; possible D gene TRBD1, 5 bases. Deletions cut 6 bases from V and 3 bases from J, with 12 bases between. The CDR3 has 14 amino acids. The germline CDR1 and CDR2 sequences are SGHNT and YENEEA. As DNA, the CDR3 is TGTGCCAGCAGAGGGGAGGGAGACAATCAGCCCCAGCATTTT. It encodes CASRGEGDNQPQHF.

This clone has a handful of counts. V is TRBV7-9 and J is TRBJ2-7; D gene uncertain. This CDR3 spans 14 amino acids. The V gene's germline CDR1 is SEHNR and CDR2 FQNEAQ (reference sequence). V was trimmed by 5 bases and J by 2 bases, leaving 13 bases between them. The CDR3 region is CASSPLSSTYEQYF. CDR3 bases: TGTGCCAGCAGCCCTCTCTCTAGTACCTACGAGCAGTACTTC.

The chain carries TRBV27 and TRBJ2-1; 7 nucleotides align to TRBD2. V lost 8 bases, J lost 0 bases, and 13 bases stayed unmatched. Germline CDR1 MNHEY, CDR2 SMNVEV (reference sequence). CDR3 size: 17 residues. The CDR3 here is CASRPGREKGSYNEQFF. CDR3 nucleotides: TGTGCCAGCCGCCCGGGGCGGGAGAAAGGCTCCTACAATGAGCAGTTCTTC.

The rearrangement links TRBV10-3 to TRBJ2-4; the D is unclear. Between the trimmed V and J ends, which lost 0 bases and 4 bases, there was a span of 10 bases. The germline gives CDR1 ENHRY, CDR2 SYGVKD. This CDR3 has 15 residues. The CDR3 region is CAISESFLRKNIQYF. The CDR3 bases are TGTGCCATCAGTGAGTCGTTTTTGAGGAAAAACATTCAGTACTTC.

This clone occurred a few times. V usage is TRBV11-3 and J usage is TRBJ2-1; 11 bases are shared with TRBD2. Germline CDR1 reads SGHNT; CDR2 reads YENEEA. J gave up 9 bases and V 3 bases, and 4 bases lay outside the gene matches. This CDR3 comprises 14 residues. CDR3 sequence reads: CASSFTSGSTEQFF. DNA for the CDR3: TGTGCCAGCAGCTTTACTAGCGGGAGTACTGAGCAGTTCTTC.

J is TRBJ1-4 and V is TRBV28; 9 positions agree with TRBD1. This CDR3 spans 15 amino acids. Germline CDR1 reads MDHEN; CDR2 reads SYDVKM. Losses at the gene ends were 6 bases for V and 5 bases for J; bases not matched to a gene: 7. CDR3 nucleotide sequence: TGTGCCAGCAGACCCCTAGGGACAGGGAATGAAAAACTGTTTTTT. Amino acids: CASRPLGTGNEKLFF. The complete variable domain, with remaining parts taken from reference TRBV28 and TRBJ1-4, reads DVKVTQSSRYLVKRTGEKVFLECVQDMDHENMFWYRQDPGLGLRLIYFSYDVKMKEKGDIPEGYSVSREKKERFSLILESASTNQTSMYLCASRPLGTGNEKLFFGSGTQLSVL.

This rearrangement joins TRBV4-1 to TRBJ2-5; TRBD2 matches at 11 bases. Germline V lookup: CDR1 MGHRA, CDR2 YSYEKL. The CDR3 runs 17 residues. V lost 5 bases and J lost 5; bases outside the gene matches: 13. Written as DNA, the CDR3 is TGCGCCAGCAGCGCTATTGTTAGCGGGAGGGCCGGGGAGACCCAGTACTTC. Translating gives CASSAIVSGRAGETQYF.

The chain couples TRBV4-1 to TRBJ2-5, with 10 bases fitting TRBD2. After removal of 1 base from V and 5 bases from J, the junction contained 10 bases not matched to a gene. This CDR3 region has 17 residues. CDR1 is MGHRA, CDR2 YSYEKL, per germline. This CDR3 is CASSQGISSGRWETQYF. In nucleotides, the CDR3 is TGCGCCAGCAGCCAAGGGATCTCTAGCGGGAGATGGGAGACCCAGTACTTC.

The genes are TRBV29-1 and TRBJ2-2; 13 positions agree with TRBD2. CDR1 and CDR2 from the germline V gene are SQVTM and ANQGSEA. This CDR3 spans 15 amino acids. Losses at the gene ends were 5 bases for V and 1 base for J; bases not matched to a gene: 1. The chain's CDR3 is CSVRLAGGNTGELFF. For the CDR3, the DNA is TGCAGCGTTAGACTAGCGGGAGGGAACACCGGGGAGCTGTTTTTT.

DNA of the CDR3: TGCGCCAGCAGCTTGGGGACAGGGGGAGCAGATACGCAGTATTTT. Translating it yields CASSLGTGGADTQYF. V usage is TRBV5-1 and J usage is TRBJ2-3; 10 bases match TRBD1. Unmatched junction bases numbered 2, after V lost 0 bases and J lost 4 bases. Germline V CDR1 and CDR2: SGHRS, YFSETQ. The CDR3 runs 15 residues.

The chain couples TRBV5-4 to TRBJ2-2; a possible D gene is TRBD2 (5 bases). V lost 5 bases and J 4 bases, leaving 18 bases between the germline ends. Germline V gene sequence: CDR1 SGHNT, CDR2 YYREEE (reference sequence). CDR3 length: 16 amino acids. The CDR3 bases are TGTGCCAGCAGACCAGGTTTGGGCGGGCTCACCGGGGAGCTGTTTTTT. It codes for CASRPGLGGLTGELFF.

The chain recombines TRBV19 with TRBJ2-1; a weak D match, TRBD1 (5 bases). Trimming left V 5 bases short and J 4 bases short, with 9 bases between. The length of the CDR3 is 13 residues. The V gene's germline CDR1 is LNHDA and CDR2 SQIVND (reference sequence). The CDR3 DNA sequence: TGTGCCAGTAGTGGCCAGGGTTACAATGAGCAGTTCTTC. Protein product: CASSGQGYNEQFF.

V and J are TRBV18 and TRBJ2-5, with D perhaps matching TRBD1 (5 bases). V was shortened by 1 base and J by 4 bases, with 10 bases between the two germline ends. This CDR3 contains 14 residues. In germline, CDR1 is KGHSH, CDR2 LQKENI. The CDR3 reads CASSPRQGLETQYF. As DNA, the CDR3 is TGTGCCAGCTCACCACGGCAGGGATTAGAGACCCAGTACTTC.

The chain has TRBV7-3 and TRBJ2-1, with 8 bases matching TRBD2. Germline V gives CDR1 SGHTA, CDR2 FQGTGA. The V and J ends lost 1 base and 8 bases, in that order; junction bases with no gene match: 13. CDR3 size: 17 residues. DNA of the CDR3: TGTGCCAGCAGCTTAATGCGACCGGGAGGGCCCCGAGATGAGCAGTTCTTC. It is translated as CASSLMRPGGPRDEQFF.

The chain joins TRBV28 to TRBJ2-3, with unresolved D. The CDR3 sequence is 16 residues long. Trimming shortened V by 1 base and J by 0 bases, and 11 bases separated the two germline ends. The germline CDR1 and CDR2 sequences are MDHEN and SYDVKM. The CDR3 is CASSLSALTSTDTQYF. CDR3 nucleotides: TGTGCCAGCAGTTTATCAGCGTTAACTAGCACAGATACGCAGTATTTT.

The rearrangement uses TRBV4-1 and TRBJ2-3; weak D call: TRBD2 (6 bases). The ends were cut back, 1 base at V and 2 bases at J, with 19 bases in the middle. Germline assignment: CDR1 MGHRA and CDR2 YSYEKL. The CDR3 contains 18 residues. The CDR3 nucleotides read TGCGCCAGCAGCCAAGTCGCCGCTAGCGAGGACTTCACAGATACGCAGTATTTT. Encoded protein: CASSQVAASEDFTDTQYF.